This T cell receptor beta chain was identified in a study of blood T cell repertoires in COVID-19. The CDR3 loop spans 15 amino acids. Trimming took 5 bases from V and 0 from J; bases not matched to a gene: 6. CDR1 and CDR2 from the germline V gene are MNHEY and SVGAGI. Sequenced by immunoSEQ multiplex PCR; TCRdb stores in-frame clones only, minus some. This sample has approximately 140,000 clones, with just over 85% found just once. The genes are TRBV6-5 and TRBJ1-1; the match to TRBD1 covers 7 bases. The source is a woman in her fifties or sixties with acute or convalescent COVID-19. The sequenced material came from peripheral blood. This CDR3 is CASSIRTGLNTEAFF. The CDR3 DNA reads TGTGCCAGCAGTATACGGACAGGACTGAACACTGAAGCTTTCTTT.